This T cell receptor beta chain was identified in a study of blood T cell repertoires in COVID-19. Profiling relied on immunoSEQ multiplex PCR, and the TCRdb table lists in-frame clones only, not all of them. The table has around 70,000 clones, 78% seen once. The CDR3 sequence is 13 residues long. Germline CDR1 is MNHEY and CDR2 is SMNVEV (reference sequence). Trimming removed 7 bases from V and 6 bases from J, with 15 bases in between. The source material was peripheral blood. The TCR originated in a human donor in a cohort sampled during active COVID-19. The chain is built from TRBV27 and TRBJ1-2, with D perhaps TRBD1 (6 bases). Written as DNA, the CDR3 is TGTGCCAGCACCTCCCGGGACAACCATGGCTACACCTTC. Its translation is CASTSRDNHGYTF.